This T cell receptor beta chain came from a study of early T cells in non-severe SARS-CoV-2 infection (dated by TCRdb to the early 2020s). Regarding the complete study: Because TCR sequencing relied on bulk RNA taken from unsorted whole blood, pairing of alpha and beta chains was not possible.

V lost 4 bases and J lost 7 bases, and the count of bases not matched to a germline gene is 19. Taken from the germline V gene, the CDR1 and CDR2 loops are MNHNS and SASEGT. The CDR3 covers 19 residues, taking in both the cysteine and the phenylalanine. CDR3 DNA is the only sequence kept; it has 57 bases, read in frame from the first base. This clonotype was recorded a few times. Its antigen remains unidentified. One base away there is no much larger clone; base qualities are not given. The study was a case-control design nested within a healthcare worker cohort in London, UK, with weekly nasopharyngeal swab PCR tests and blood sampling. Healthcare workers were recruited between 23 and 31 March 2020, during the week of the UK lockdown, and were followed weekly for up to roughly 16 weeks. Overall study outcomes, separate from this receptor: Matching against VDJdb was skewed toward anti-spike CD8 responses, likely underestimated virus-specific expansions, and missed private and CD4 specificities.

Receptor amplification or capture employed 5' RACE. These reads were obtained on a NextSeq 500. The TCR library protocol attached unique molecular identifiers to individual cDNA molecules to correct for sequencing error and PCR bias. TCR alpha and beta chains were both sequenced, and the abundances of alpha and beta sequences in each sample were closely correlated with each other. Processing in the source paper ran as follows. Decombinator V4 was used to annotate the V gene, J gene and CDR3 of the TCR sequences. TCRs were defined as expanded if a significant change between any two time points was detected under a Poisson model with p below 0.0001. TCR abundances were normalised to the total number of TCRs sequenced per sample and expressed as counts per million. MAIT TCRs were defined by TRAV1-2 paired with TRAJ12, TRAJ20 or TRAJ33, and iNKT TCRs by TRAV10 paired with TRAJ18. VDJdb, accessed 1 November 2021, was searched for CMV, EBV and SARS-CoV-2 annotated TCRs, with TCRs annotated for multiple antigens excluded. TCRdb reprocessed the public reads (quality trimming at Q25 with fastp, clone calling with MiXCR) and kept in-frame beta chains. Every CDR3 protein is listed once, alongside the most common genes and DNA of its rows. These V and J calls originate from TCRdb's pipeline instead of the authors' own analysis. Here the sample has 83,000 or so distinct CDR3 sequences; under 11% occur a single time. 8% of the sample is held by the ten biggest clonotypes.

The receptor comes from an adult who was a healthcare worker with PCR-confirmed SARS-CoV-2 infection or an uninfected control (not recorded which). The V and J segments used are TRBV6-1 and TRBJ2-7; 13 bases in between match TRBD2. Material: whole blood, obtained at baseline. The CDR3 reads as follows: CASSGRTKTLGTSGTEQYF. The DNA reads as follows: TGTGCCAGCAGTGGTCGGACAAAGACGCTTGGGACTAGCGGGACGGAGCAGTACTTC.